This record concerns one TCR beta chain sequence. The data derive from a study of T-cell reconstitution after alpha-beta-depleted transplantation in children. The TCRbeta library was prepared with unique molecular identifiers. TCRdb analysed the PCR reads with MiXCR anew, one entry per CDR3 protein. This table has 500,000 or so distinct CDR3 sequences, 32% appearing once. The TCR sequence derives from a human donor who donated a stem cell graft to a child with aplastic anemia. The sample here was PBMCs from the stem cell graft donor, taken from the stem cell graft.

CDR3 loop: CASSLMGGNTEAFF. DNA for the CDR3: TGTGCCAGCAGCTTAATGGGCGGGAACACTGAAGCTTTCTTT. V gene TRBV7-9 combines with J gene TRBJ1-1; D unresolved. The CDR3 consists of 14 residues. Looked up from germline, CDR1 is SEHNR and CDR2 is FQNEAQ (reference sequence). V gave up 2 bases and J gave up 1 base, with 8 bases separating them.